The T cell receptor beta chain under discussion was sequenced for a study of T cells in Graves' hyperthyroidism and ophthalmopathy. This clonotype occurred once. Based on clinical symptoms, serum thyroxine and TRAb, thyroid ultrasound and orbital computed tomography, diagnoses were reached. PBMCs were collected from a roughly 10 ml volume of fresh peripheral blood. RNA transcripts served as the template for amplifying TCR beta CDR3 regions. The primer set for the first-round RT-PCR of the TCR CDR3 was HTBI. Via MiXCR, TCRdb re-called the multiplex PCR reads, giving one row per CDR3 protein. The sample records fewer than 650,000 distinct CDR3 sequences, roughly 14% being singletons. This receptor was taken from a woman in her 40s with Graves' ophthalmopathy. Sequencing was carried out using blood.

CDR3 amino acids: CATVRDRVYEQYF. For the CDR3, the DNA is TGTGCCACCGTCCGGGACAGGGTTTACGAGCAGTACTTC. The chain combines TRBV6-1 with TRBJ2-7; 9 positions match TRBD1. The germline CDR1 and CDR2 sequences are MNHNS and SASEGT. V lost 10 bases to trimming and J lost 4 bases; unmatched junction nucleotides: 8. The CDR3 is 13 amino acids.